This paragraph reports one TCR beta chain. Its matching antigen is unknown. In TCRdb, the 5' RACE reads were re-called with MiXCR into one record per CDR3 protein. The sample lists 200,000 to 300,000 distinct CDR3 sequences, about 7% occurring once. CDR3 length: 11 residues. CDR1 is SQVTM and CDR2 is ANQGSEA in the germline V gene. V was pared by 1 base and J by 2 bases, with 3 bases between. This specimen belongs to a study of T cells after yellow fever vaccination. Study results and limitations: Overall, a small share of clonotypes was seen in both CD4 and CD8 compartments.

The chain employs TRBV29-1 and TRBJ2-7; D unresolved. The source was CD4+ T cells sorted from PBMCs, collected 15 days after the yellow fever booster vaccination. The origin of this receptor is a man aged 25-45 years who received the YFV17D yellow fever vaccine. The DNA for the CDR3 is TGCAGCGTTGAAGGCACCTACGAGCAGTACTTC. Amino acid sequence: CSVEGTYEQYF.